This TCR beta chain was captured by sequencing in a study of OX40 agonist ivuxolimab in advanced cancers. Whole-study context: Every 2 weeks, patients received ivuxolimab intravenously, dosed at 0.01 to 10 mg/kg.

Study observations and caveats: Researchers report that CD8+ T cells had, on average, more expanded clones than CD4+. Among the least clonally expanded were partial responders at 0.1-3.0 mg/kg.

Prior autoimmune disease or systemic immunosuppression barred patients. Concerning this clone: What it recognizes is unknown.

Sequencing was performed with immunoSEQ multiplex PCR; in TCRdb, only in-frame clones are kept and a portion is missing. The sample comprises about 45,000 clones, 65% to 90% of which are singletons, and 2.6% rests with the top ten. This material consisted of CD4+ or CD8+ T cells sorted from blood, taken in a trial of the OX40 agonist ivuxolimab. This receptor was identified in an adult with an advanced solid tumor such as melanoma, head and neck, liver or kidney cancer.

CDR3: CASSFSTGTNYGYTF. DNA of the CDR3: TGTGCCAGCAGCTTCTCAACAGGGACGAACTATGGCTACACCTTC. This chain links TRBV7-9 with TRBJ1-2; D is perhaps TRBD1 (6 bases). V was shortened by 3 bases and J by 2 bases, with 13 bases between the two germline ends. There are 15 residues in the CDR3. CDR1 and CDR2 from the germline V gene are SEHNR and FQNEAQ (reference sequence).